This TCR beta chain derives from a study of T cell responses to AZD1222 COVID-19 vaccine (TCRdb year 2021). For context, the study as a whole: A total of 230 to 250 trial participants underwent TCR sequencing, of whom some 210 received two doses of AZD1222 and about 25 received two doses of the MenACWY control vaccine. Trial participants were enrolled by age into 18-55, 56-69 and 70-plus year subgroups, with approximately 150, 28 and 58 TCR-sequenced participants respectively.

To note about this clone: The target of this receptor is not known. No much larger clone is present one base from it, and per-base qualities are unavailable.

Study-level results and caveats: Reportedly, almost half of the unique spike-specific TCRs recognized epitopes lying outside the regions that are mutated in the B.1.351 and B.1.1.7 variants. Conclusions about previously exposed vaccinees are limited because only a handful of AZD1222 recipients were SARS-CoV-2 seropositive at baseline. Because no samples from the day 14 peak response were available, repertoires could be characterized only after the peak T cell response. Participants were mostly white British and included more females than males, and it was suggested by the authors that clonal diversity may have been underestimated. The vaccine-associated CD4 TCRs covered the entire spike protein, and the dominant responses fell in regions 160-218 and 743-854. In the small 56-69-year group, the increase in depth fell short of significance, most likely because of low power. After two AZD1222 doses, spike-specific TCR breadth and depth were significantly higher than at day 0 and than in MenACWY recipients.

According to the study, the label for this sample's time point signals: about 28 days (+/-7) after the second vaccine dose. Because spike-specific TCR depth and breadth did not differ between the two schedules, AZD1222 recipients who got a second dose at roughly 4 weeks were pooled with those who got a second dose at roughly 12 weeks. The vaccinee samples were drawn from two UK trials, COV001 and COV002, one of which was a single-blind randomized controlled phase 2/3 trial testing AZD1222 (ChAdOx1 nCoV-19) in healthy adults. Trial participant PBMC samples were collected at day 0 and day 28 after the second dose for TCRbeta chain sequencing. The CDR3 regions of human TCRbeta chains were analyzed by immunosequencing. For the original study's pipeline: TCRs in the repertoires were matched against a reference library of SARS-CoV-2-specific TCRs that had been generated with the MIRA antigen-specificity platform. Breadth was defined as the fraction of unique TCRs that were SARS-CoV-2-associated. Depth was defined as the fraction of total T cells that were SARS-CoV-2-associated. Using the MIRA data, each spike-specific TCR was assigned both to the spike region to which the TCR was reactive and to a CD4 or CD8 class. Log10-transformed breadth and depth values were compared by one-way ANOVA with Sidak's multiple comparisons tests. The clones in this table, taken by TCRdb from immuneACCESS, are in-frame only. Not every clone is retained; where verified, under half of the shortfall comes from an unresolved V gene, and the cause of the rest is unknown. That table gives V, J and clone size, and the DNA gave D and trimming. The sample records some 110,000 clones, more than 85% of which are singletons. Of the sample, about 7.1% falls within the top ten clones.

This TCR was recovered from an adult who received the AZD1222 COVID-19 vaccine. The specimen comprised peripheral blood, sampled 28 days after the second AZD1222 dose.

The nucleotide sequence is given as TGTGCCAGCAGTGAGTTGGGACAGGGAAGCACAGATACGCAGTATTTT. Its translation reads: CASSELGQGSTDTQYF. This chain is built from TRBV25-1 and TRBJ2-3; 9 bases in the junction line up with TRBD1. The CDR3 runs 16 residues from the cysteine to the phenylalanine. Kept here is only the CDR3 DNA, which spans 48 bases and is read in frame from base 1. The germline V and J ends show losses of 3 bases and 0 bases respectively, and no gene match explains 4 bases of the junction. CDR1 and CDR2, looked up from the germline V gene, are MGHDK and SYGVNS.